A single sample gave rise to the 27 T cell receptor beta chains below, sequenced in a study of OX40 agonist ivuxolimab in advanced cancers. Here immunoSEQ multiplex PCR was the method, and the copy in TCRdb shows in-frame clones only, minus some. The sample lists about 64,000 clones; around 80% were seen once. The input for sequencing was CD4+ or CD8+ T cells sorted from blood, taken in a trial of the OX40 agonist ivuxolimab. These receptors were obtained from an adult with an advanced solid tumor such as melanoma, head and neck, liver or kidney cancer.

V usage is TRBV10-3 and J usage is TRBJ2-2; D possibly corresponds to TRBD1 (5 bases). Trimming removed 11 bases from V and 1 base from J, with 17 bases in between. There are 15 residues in the CDR3. From germline, CDR1 is ENHRY and CDR2 SYGVKD. DNA for the CDR3: TGTGCCTCCAGCCAAGGACAACAGAACACCGGGGAGCTGTTTTTT. Translation gives CASSQGQQNTGELFF.

The chain is built from TRBV18 and TRBJ2-7, with TRBD2 matching 7 bases. The CDR3 has 12 residues. Per germline, CDR1 KGHSH and CDR2 LQKENI. V was clipped by 3 bases and J by 5 bases; unmatched bases: 1. The DNA of the CDR3 is TGTGCCAGCTCACCCGGGGGGAACGAGCAGTACTTC. It yields the protein CASSPGGNEQYF.

CDR3 in DNA: TGTGCCAGCTCAACACAGGGAGAGGACGGGGCCTATGGCTACACCTTC. It encodes CASSTQGEDGAYGYTF. V and J are TRBV18 and TRBJ1-2, with TRBD1 as a possible D gene (6 bases). CDR3 length: 16 residues. From germline, CDR1 is KGHSH and CDR2 LQKENI. V was cut by 5 bases and J by 4 bases, with 20 bases left in between.

The V and J genes are TRBV11-1 and TRBJ2-7, with D perhaps assigned TRBD1 or TRBD2 (5 bases each). With 0 bases removed from V and 3 bases from J, the gap between germline ends came to 9 bases. Germline V lookup: CDR1 SGHAT, CDR2 FQDESV (reference sequence). CDR3 length: 14 residues. In DNA form, the CDR3 reads TGTGCCAGCAGCTTAGCGGGGGTAAACTACGAGCAGTACTTC. Its protein is CASSLAGVNYEQYF.

The chain uses TRBV6-1 and TRBJ1-2, with 8 bases lining up with TRBD1. The CDR3 has 15 residues. From germline, CDR1 is MNHNS and CDR2 SASEGT. The V segment lost 5 bases and the J segment 0 bases; nucleotides outside the gene matches: 5. The CDR3 spells CASSIQGGANYGYTF. CDR3 DNA: TGTGCCAGCAGTATACAGGGGGGGGCTAACTATGGCTACACCTTC.

The table lists this clone with a count of one. CDR3 region: CSATLGDSGANVLTF. CDR3 in DNA: TGCAGCGCCACCTTGGGTGACTCTGGGGCCAACGTCCTGACTTTC. The rearrangement joins TRBV29-1 to TRBJ2-6; D is uncertain. V lost 7 bases, J lost 0 bases, and 13 bases lay in between. Germline CDR1 and CDR2: SQVTM and ANQGSEA. CDR3 length: 15 amino acids.

In this sample, this clone turned up a few times. V is TRBV2 and J is TRBJ2-2; D not certain. The germline V gene has CDR1 SNHLY and CDR2 FYNNEI. The length of the CDR3 is 14 residues. Trimming removed 6 bases from V and 3 bases from J, with 11 bases in between. The CDR3 sequence is CASSPAVDTGELFF. The CDR3, as DNA: TGTGCCAGCAGCCCTGCGGTGGACACCGGGGAGCTGTTTTTT.

The V and J genes are TRBV15 and TRBJ1-2; TRBD1 matches 8 bases. This CDR3 has 14 amino acids. CDR1 LNHNV and CDR2 YYDKDF come from the germline V gene (reference sequence). V gave up 4 bases and J gave up 4 bases; unmatched junction bases: 5. CDR3 residues: CATSIVTGAYGYTF. The DNA of the CDR3 is TGTGCCACCAGCATAGTGACAGGGGCCTATGGCTACACCTTC.

The chain joins TRBV4-3 to TRBJ2-2; D not certain. The CDR3 is 15 residues long. The V and J ends lost 0 bases and 3 bases respectively, with 8 bases between them. Germline lookup yields CDR1 LGHNA and CDR2 YSLEER. The CDR3 region is CASSQDGRDTGELFF. The CDR3 DNA reads as TGCGCCAGCAGCCAAGATGGGCGAGACACCGGGGAGCTGTTTTTT.

The chain has TRBV5-1 and TRBJ2-3, with no clear D. This CDR3 has 18 residues. Germline loops: CDR1 SGHRS, CDR2 YFSETQ. The V end was cut by 0 bases, the J end by 2 bases, with 19 bases between. CDR3 sequence: CASSLAKVLGRSTDTQYF. For the CDR3, the DNA is TGCGCCAGCAGCTTGGCCAAGGTGCTAGGCAGGTCCACAGATACGCAGTATTTT.

J is TRBJ2-1 and V is TRBV5-1; 8 bases agree with TRBD1. Germline assignment: CDR1 SGHRS and CDR2 YFSETQ. CDR3 length: 14 residues. Losses at the gene ends were 5 bases for V and 6 bases for J; bases not matched to a gene: 7. The CDR3, as DNA: TGCGCCAGCAGTTCGGACAGGGTCGGCAATGAGCAGTTCTTC. Encoded protein: CASSSDRVGNEQFF.

The V call is TRBV4-1, the J call TRBJ2-7; possibly TRBD2 for D (6 bases). Trimming took off 5 bases at V and 4 bases at J, with 9 bases between the two ends. This CDR3 comprises 12 residues. Germline CDR1 and CDR2: MGHRA and YSYEKL. As DNA, the CDR3 is TGCGCCAGCAGCTTCGGGGGTTACGAGCAGTACTTC. It specifies CASSFGGYEQYF.

This chain uses TRBV4-3 with TRBJ2-1, with D perhaps matching TRBD2 (5 bases). From germline, CDR1 is LGHNA and CDR2 YSLEER. The CDR3 extends over 16 amino acids. V was trimmed by 1 base and J by 0 bases, leaving 10 bases between them. Here the CDR3 DNA reads TGCGCCAGCAGCCAAGTTGGCGGAGGCTCCTACAATGAGCAGTTCTTC. Encoded protein: CASSQVGGGSYNEQFF.

The genes are TRBV18 and TRBJ1-6; D ambiguous. CDR1 KGHSH and CDR2 LQKENI come from the germline V gene. The CDR3 consists of 13 residues. V was trimmed by 5 bases and J by 8 bases, leaving 10 bases between them. CDR3 region: CASSGATDSPLHF. As DNA, the CDR3 is TGTGCCAGCTCAGGCGCCACCGATTCACCCCTCCACTTT.

This sequence joins TRBV4-1 and TRBJ1-5; perhaps TRBD1 as D (5 bases). Deletions cut 4 bases from V and 4 bases from J, with 14 bases between. The CDR3 is made up of 15 amino acids. Per the germline V gene, CDR1 is MGHRA and CDR2 is YSYEKL. The CDR3 coding sequence is TGCGCCAGCAGCCGTATCCTCCAGGGTAATCAGCCCCAGCATTTT. This gives the protein CASSRILQGNQPQHF.

V gene TRBV20-1 combines with J gene TRBJ1-2, with D possibly matching TRBD1 (6 bases). The CDR3 length is 11 residues. Between the trimmed V and J ends, which lost 2 bases and 13 bases, there was a span of 14 bases. CDR1 is DFQATT and CDR2 is SNEGSKA in the germline V gene (reference sequence). The CDR3 loop reads CSARHGQRATF. In nucleotides, the CDR3 is TGCAGTGCTAGACACGGACAGAGGGCCACCTTC.

The chain joins TRBV27 to TRBJ2-2; 10 nucleotides line up with TRBD1. The CDR3 consists of 16 residues. The germline V gene encodes CDR1 MNHEY and CDR2 SMNVEV (reference sequence). Losses at the gene ends were 6 bases for V and 4 bases for J; bases not matched to a gene: 8. The CDR3: CASRPGTGVITGELFF. The CDR3 DNA reads TGTGCCAGCAGGCCAGGGACAGGGGTTATCACCGGGGAGCTGTTTTTT.

A word on this clone: Other nucleotide sequences in the sample specify the same CDR3. V and J are TRBV2 and TRBJ1-1, with 7 bases identical to TRBD1. Germline V gene lookup returns CDR1 SNHLY and CDR2 FYNNEI. J lost 5 bases, V lost 4 bases, and 4 bases had no gene match. The CDR3 has 13 residues. CDR3 sequence reads: CASSGQGGTEAFF. The DNA of the CDR3 is TGTGCCAGCAGTGGACAGGGTGGGACTGAAGCTTTCTTT. The variable domain in full, with the rest retrieved from reference TRBV2 and TRBJ1-1, is EPEVTQTPSHQVTQMGQEVILRCVPISNHLYFYWYRQILGQKVEFLVSFYNNEISEKSEIFDDQFSVERPDGSNFTLKIRSTKLEDSAMYFCASSGQGGTEAFFGQGTRLTVV.

The chain links TRBV7-2 to TRBJ2-7, with no clear D. Germline loops: CDR1 SGHTA, CDR2 FQGNSA. V lost 1 base and J lost 3, with 7 bases in between. The CDR3 is made up of 13 amino acids. The CDR3 region has the DNA TGTGCCAGCAGCTTAGGCGAACACTACGAGCAGTACTTC. Translation: CASSLGEHYEQYF.

This clone was seen a few times. The rearrangement uses TRBV6-5 and TRBJ1-3; D perhaps matches TRBD1 (6 bases). Germline lookup yields CDR1 MNHEY and CDR2 SVGAGI. Between the trimmed V and J ends, which lost 7 bases and 1 base, there was a span of 11 bases. The CDR3 spans 14 residues. CDR3 loop: CASTGGGSGNTIYF. The CDR3 DNA reads as TGTGCCAGCACAGGAGGGGGTTCTGGAAACACCATATATTTT.

V usage is TRBV5-6 and J usage is TRBJ1-5; perhaps TRBD1 as D (6 bases). CDR1 and CDR2 (germline): SGHDT, YYEEEE. CDR3 size: 15 residues. V was cut by 1 base and J by 4 bases, with 12 bases left in between. The CDR3 reads CASSLTGGPNQPQHF. The DNA of the CDR3 is TGTGCCAGCAGCTTGACGGGGGGCCCGAATCAGCCCCAGCATTTT.

The chain combines TRBV5-6 with TRBJ2-5; D ambiguous. CDR1 is SGHDT, CDR2 YYEEEE, per germline. Trimming left V 2 bases short and J 4 bases short, with 3 bases between. The CDR3 is 11 residues long. CDR3 loop: CASSFRETQYF. In DNA form, the CDR3 reads TGTGCCAGCAGCTTTAGAGAGACCCAGTACTTC.

This clone was found a few times. The chain links TRBV7-9 to TRBJ1-3; D gene unclear. Trimming took off 0 bases at V and 2 bases at J, with 5 bases between the two ends. The CDR3 loop spans 14 amino acids. Germline CDR1 reads SEHNR; CDR2 reads FQNEAQ (reference sequence). The CDR3 region has the DNA TGTGCCAGCAGCTTAGCCCTTCCTGGAAACACCATATATTTT. Amino acid sequence: CASSLALPGNTIYF.

This clone has just a few counts. The CDR3 DNA is TGTGCCAGCAGCCCGGATGGGGCCTACCAAGAGACCCAGTACTTC. Protein product: CASSPDGAYQETQYF. This chain links TRBV5-6 with TRBJ2-5, with a possible D match to TRBD1 (5 bases). The germline V gene has CDR1 SGHDT and CDR2 YYEEEE. The V gene lost 4 bases and the J gene lost 0 bases, with 13 bases spanning the gap. CDR3 length: 15 residues.

Here the CDR3 reads CASSSRTGRNSPLHF. The CDR3 nucleotides are TGTGCCAGCAGCTCGAGGACAGGGAGAAATTCACCCCTCCACTTT. V usage is TRBV5-8 and J usage is TRBJ1-6; TRBD1 matches at 8 bases. The CDR3 runs 15 residues. J gave up 7 bases and V 3 bases, and 6 bases lay outside the gene matches. Germline V gene sequence: CDR1 SGHTS, CDR2 YDEGEE.

V usage is TRBV7-9 and J usage is TRBJ2-7; D is unresolved. CDR3 length equals 11 residues. CDR1 is SEHNR and CDR2 is FQNEAQ in the germline V gene (reference sequence). V lost 0 bases to trimming and J lost 6 bases, with 3 bases between them. The DNA of the CDR3 is TGTGCCAGCAGCTTAGCCGGCGAGCAGTACTTC. Its translation is CASSLAGEQYF.

This chain joins TRBV14 and TRBJ1-2; D is unclear. The ends were cut back, 4 bases at V and 4 bases at J, with 16 bases in the middle. Germline-derived CDR1 and CDR2 are SGHDN and FVKESK. The CDR3 totals 15 residues. The CDR3 region has the DNA TGTGCCAGCAGCCCCCTACTCAGCCGTAGCTATGGCTACACCTTC. It encodes CASSPLLSRSYGYTF.